This T cell receptor beta chain was recorded in a study of technical replicates of blood from several donors. The method was immunoSEQ multiplex PCR; TCRdb's version includes in-frame clones alone and lacks a portion of them. The table has around 67,000 clones, about 95% seen once. The CDR3 extends over 14 amino acids. V shed 0 bases and J shed 5 bases, with 8 bases lying between them. Germline V CDR1 and CDR2: KGHSH, LQKENI. The sequencing sample was made of T cells isolated from PBMCs. The sequence derives from a human donor in good health. The chain carries TRBV18 and TRBJ2-1; D might be TRBD2 (5 bases). CDR3 amino acids: CASSPPGVNNEQFF. The CDR3 coding sequence is TGTGCCAGCTCACCACCCGGGGTGAACAATGAGCAGTTCTTC.